This T cell receptor (beta chain) comes out of a study of response to subunit inactivated influenza vaccine. Regarding this clonotype: No antigen is known for it.

Study-level findings and limits: That few new T cells are recruited by each seasonal influenza vaccination was the authors' suggestion.

MiXCR, run by TCRdb on the RT-PCR reads, gives a single entry per CDR3 protein. The sample holds hundreds of thousands of distinct CDR3 sequences, approximately 14% seen once. Trimming cost V 5 bases and J 10 bases, with 14 bases left between them. The CDR3 length is 12 residues. Germline V CDR1 and CDR2: LNHDA, SQIVND (reference sequence). The chain uses TRBV19 and TRBJ1-1, with D unresolved. This sequence was found in a man aged 50 or older who received an inactivated influenza vaccine. The sequencing here drew on PBMCs from blood, taken 11 to 12 days after vaccination. This chain's CDR3 is CASSDPGVVAFF. The CDR3 coding sequence is TGTGCCAGTAGTGACCCCGGGGTGGTAGCTTTCTTT.